This TCR beta chain was recorded in a study of early T cells in non-severe SARS-CoV-2 infection (dated by TCRdb to about 2021). Background for the entire study: TCR sequencing used bulk RNA from unsorted whole blood, so alpha and beta chains could not be paired. Results and caveats for the whole study, not just this receptor: VDJdb matching was skewed toward anti-spike CD8 responses, so virus-specific expansions were likely underestimated and private and CD4 specificities were missed.

In its sample, this clonotype was seen many times. Its antigen remains undetermined. No much larger clone is present one base from it, and per-base qualities are unavailable. The library was built by means of 5' RACE. The sequencer was a NextSeq 500. Unique molecular identifiers were attached to individual cDNA molecules in the TCR library protocol so that sequencing error and PCR bias could be corrected. Both TCR alpha and beta chains were sequenced, and tight co-correlation was observed between alpha and beta sequence abundances in each sample. For the original study's pipeline: V gene, J gene and CDR3 annotation of TCR sequences was performed with Decombinator V4. Expanded TCRs were defined as changing significantly between any two time points under a Poisson model with p below 0.0001. Abundances of TCRs were expressed as counts per million after normalisation to the total number of TCRs sequenced in each sample. TRAV1-2 paired with TRAJ12, TRAJ20 or TRAJ33 defined MAIT TCRs, while TRAV10 paired with TRAJ18 defined iNKT TCRs. VDJdb, accessed 1 November 2021, was searched for CMV, EBV and SARS-CoV-2 annotated TCRs, excluding TCRs annotated for multiple antigens. Starting from the raw public reads, TCRdb applied fastp trimming at Q25, assembled clones with MiXCR and retained in-frame beta chains. Every distinct CDR3 protein forms one entry, paired with its most common genes and DNA. TCRdb's processing, not the authors' own work, is the source of the V and J calls. The sample records roughly 28,000 distinct CDR3 sequences, about 5.8% of which are singletons. The ten largest make up 5.2% of the sample.

A case-control design nested within a healthcare worker cohort in London, UK, was used, with weekly nasopharyngeal swab PCR tests and blood sampling performed. Between 23 and 31 March 2020, the week of the UK lockdown, healthcare workers were enrolled and then followed up weekly for as long as 16 weeks. V is cut by 6 bases and J by 8 bases, and the space between the germline ends is 11 bases. Including cysteine and phenylalanine, the CDR3 has 12 amino acids. The read is trimmed to its CDR3 DNA, 36 bases read in frame from base 1. CDR1 and CDR2 are read off the germline V gene as MNHEY and SVGEGT. The sample comprised whole blood. The sequence is built from TRBV6-2 or TRBV6-3 and TRBJ2-4; a tentative D match to TRBD2 spans 5 bases. This TCR derives from an adult who was a healthcare worker with PCR-confirmed SARS-CoV-2 infection or an uninfected control (not recorded which). This receptor has the CDR3 CASREDWDIQYF. The DNA is as follows: TGTGCCAGCAGAGAGGACTGGGACATTCAGTACTTC.